This T cell receptor beta chain was sequenced during a study of blood T cell repertoires in COVID-19. Background on the study: Acute and convalescent COVID-19 specimens originated in the United States, Italy and Spain. PBMCs, B-cell-depleted T cells, or T cells provided the cDNA or gDNA that made up the material.

Original methodology: Amplifying reference gene primers gave estimates of nucleated cell counts. Profiling relied on immunoSEQ multiplex PCR, and the TCRdb table lists in-frame clones only, not all of them. The DNA gave D and trimming, while V, J and clone size come from that table. Of some 180,000 clones in the sample, around four fifths are singletons; the top ten hold about 19%. The CDR3 runs to 16 residues. The germline CDR1 and CDR2 sequences are LGHDT and YNNKEL (reference sequence). The V and J ends lost 0 bases and 6 bases respectively, with 15 bases between them. The gene calls are TRBV3-1 (or the pseudogene TRBV3-2) and TRBJ2-1; weak D call: TRBD2 (7 bases). This sequence was found in a woman in her 70s who had recovered from COVID-19. Input material: peripheral blood. CDR3 in DNA: TGTGCCAGCAGCCAAGAACTCGGACTAGGGGGCAATGAGCAGTTCTTC. The encoded protein is CASSQELGLGGNEQFF.